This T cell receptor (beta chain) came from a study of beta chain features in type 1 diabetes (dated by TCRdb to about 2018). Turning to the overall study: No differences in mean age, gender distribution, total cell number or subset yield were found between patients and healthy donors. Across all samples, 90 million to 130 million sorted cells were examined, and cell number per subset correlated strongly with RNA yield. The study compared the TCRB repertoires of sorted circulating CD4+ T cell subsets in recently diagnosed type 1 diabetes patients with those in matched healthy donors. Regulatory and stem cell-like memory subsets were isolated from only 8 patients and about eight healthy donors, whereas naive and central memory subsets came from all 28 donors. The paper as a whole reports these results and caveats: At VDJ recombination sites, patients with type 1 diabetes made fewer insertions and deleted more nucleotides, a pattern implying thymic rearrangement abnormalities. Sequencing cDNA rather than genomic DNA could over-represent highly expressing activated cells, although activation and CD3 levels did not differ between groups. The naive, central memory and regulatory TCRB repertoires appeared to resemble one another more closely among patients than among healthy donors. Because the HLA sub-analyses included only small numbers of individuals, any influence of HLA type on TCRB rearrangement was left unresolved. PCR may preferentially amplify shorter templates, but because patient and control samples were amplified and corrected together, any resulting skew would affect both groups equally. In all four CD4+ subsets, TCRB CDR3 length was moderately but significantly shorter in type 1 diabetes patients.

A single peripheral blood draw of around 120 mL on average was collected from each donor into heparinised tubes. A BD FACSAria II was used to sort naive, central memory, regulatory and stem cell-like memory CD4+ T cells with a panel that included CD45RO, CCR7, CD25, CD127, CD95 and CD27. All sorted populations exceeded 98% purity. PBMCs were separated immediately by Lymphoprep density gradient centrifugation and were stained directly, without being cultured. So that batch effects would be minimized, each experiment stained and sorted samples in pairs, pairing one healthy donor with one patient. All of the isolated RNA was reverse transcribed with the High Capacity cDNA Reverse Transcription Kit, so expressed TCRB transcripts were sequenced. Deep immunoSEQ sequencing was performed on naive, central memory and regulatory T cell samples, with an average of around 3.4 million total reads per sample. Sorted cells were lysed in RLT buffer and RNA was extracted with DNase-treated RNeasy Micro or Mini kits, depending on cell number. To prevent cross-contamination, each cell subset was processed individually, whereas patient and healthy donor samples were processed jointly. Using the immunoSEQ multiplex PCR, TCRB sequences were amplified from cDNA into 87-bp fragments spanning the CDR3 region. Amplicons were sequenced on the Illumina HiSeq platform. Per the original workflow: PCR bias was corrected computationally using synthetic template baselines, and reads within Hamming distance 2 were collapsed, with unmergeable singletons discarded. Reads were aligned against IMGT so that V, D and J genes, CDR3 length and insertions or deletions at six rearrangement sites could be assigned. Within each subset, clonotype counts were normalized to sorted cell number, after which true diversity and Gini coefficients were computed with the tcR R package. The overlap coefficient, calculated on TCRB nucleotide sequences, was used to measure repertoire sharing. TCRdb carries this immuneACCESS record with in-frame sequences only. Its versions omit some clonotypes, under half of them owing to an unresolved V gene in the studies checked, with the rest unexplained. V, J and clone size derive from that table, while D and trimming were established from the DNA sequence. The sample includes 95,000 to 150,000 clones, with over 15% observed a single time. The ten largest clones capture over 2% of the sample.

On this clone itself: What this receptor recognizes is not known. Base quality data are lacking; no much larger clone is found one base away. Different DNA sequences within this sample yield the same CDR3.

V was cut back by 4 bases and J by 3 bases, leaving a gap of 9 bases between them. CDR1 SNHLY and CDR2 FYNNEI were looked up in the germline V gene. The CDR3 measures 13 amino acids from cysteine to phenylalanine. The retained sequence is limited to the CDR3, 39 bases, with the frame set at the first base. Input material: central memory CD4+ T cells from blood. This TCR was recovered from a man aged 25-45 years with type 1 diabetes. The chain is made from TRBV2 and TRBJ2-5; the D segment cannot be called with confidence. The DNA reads TGTGCCAGCAGTGGGAGTGGAGAAGAGACCCAGTACTTC. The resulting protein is CASSGSGEETQYF.